This is a list of T cell receptor beta chains from one sample in a study of human T cells and chemical hapten exposure. TCRdb analysed the RACE reads with MiXCR anew, one entry per CDR3 protein. The sample holds some 65,000 distinct CDR3 sequences; around 6.3% are singletons and the top ten take about 3.4%. The sample consisted of whole blood. The receptor set was obtained from a female donor in good health. Some clones in this sample may be carry-over from other donors' samples. The CDR3 runs from the conserved cysteine through the conserved F or W. Each record gives: J gene, V gene, clone size, D gene, CDR3 DNA, CDR3 protein. The D gene is left open where the match is weak. The size entry is marked missing in some rows and otherwise reads once, few, many or a size class.

J: TRBJ2-5; V: TRBV6-2/TRBV6-3; size: many; D: TRBD2; DNA: TGTGCCAGCAAATTAGCGGGAGAGGCAGAGACCCAGTACTTC; CDR3: CASKLAGEAETQYF
J: TRBJ2-5; V: TRBV29-1; size: NA; D: TRBD1; DNA: TGCAGCGTTGAGGGACAGGGGGTCCATCAAGAGACCCAGTACTTC; CDR3: CSVEGQGVHQETQYF
J: TRBJ2-1; V: TRBV2; size: many; D: TRBD2; DNA: TGTGCCAGCACCGGACTGGGGACTAGCGGGTACAATGAGCAGTTCTTC; CDR3: CASTGLGTSGYNEQFF
J: TRBJ1-2; V: TRBV7-9; size: many; D: NA; DNA: TGTGCCAGCAGCTTACCAGGCTATGGCTACACCTTC; CDR3: CASSLPGYGYTF
J: TRBJ2-2; V: TRBV28; size: few; D: NA; DNA: TGTGCCAGCAGTTTCGAAGGGCTTAGCACCACCGGGGAGCTGTTTTTT; CDR3: CASSFEGLSTTGELFF
J: TRBJ2-7; V: TRBV23-1; size: many; D: NA; DNA: TGCGCCAGCAGTCAATCTAGAGGGATCGGCTACGAGCAGTACTTC; CDR3: CASSQSRGIGYEQYF
J: TRBJ1-1; V: TRBV6-5; size: few; D: TRBD1; DNA: TGTGCCAGCAGTCCCTTTGGGACAGGGGGAACGAACACTGAAGCTTTCTTT; CDR3: CASSPFGTGGTNTEAFF
J: TRBJ1-6; V: TRBV6-6; size: NA; D: NA; DNA: TGTGCCAGCAGCCACAGCGGCTCCTATAATTCACCCCTCCACTTT; CDR3: CASSHSGSYNSPLHF
J: TRBJ2-2; V: TRBV20-1; size: many; D: NA; DNA: TGCAGTGCACCCCAGCGGGCCGCCGGGGAGCTGTTTTTT; CDR3: CSAPQRAAGELFF
J: TRBJ1-2; V: TRBV2; size: few; D: TRBD1; DNA: TGTGCCAGCCCCGGGACAGGGAACTATGGCTACACCTTC; CDR3: CASPGTGNYGYTF
J: TRBJ2-1; V: TRBV27; size: few; D: NA; DNA: TGTGCCAGCAGTTTATCACGGTGGCGGACTGACAAGGACAATGAGCAGTTCTTC; CDR3: CASSLSRWRTDKDNEQFF
J: TRBJ1-1; V: TRBV7-9; size: many; D: NA; DNA: TGTGCCAGCAGCTTGGGGAGGCACAACACTGAAGCTTTCTTT; CDR3: CASSLGRHNTEAFF
J: TRBJ1-4; V: TRBV15; size: few; D: NA; DNA: TGTGCCACCAGCAGAGGCGCTTTGACAGACGGCGAAAAACTGTTTTTT; CDR3: CATSRGALTDGEKLFF
J: TRBJ2-5; V: TRBV5-1; size: many; D: NA; DNA: TGCGCCAGCACGGGGACCCAAGAGACCCAGTACTTC; CDR3: CASTGTQETQYF
J: TRBJ1-6; V: TRBV11-2; size: NA; D: NA; DNA: TGTGCCAGCAGCAAAAGGACAGCGGACCTCTCCTATAATTCACCCCTCCACTTT; CDR3: CASSKRTADLSYNSPLHF
J: TRBJ2-5; V: TRBV28; size: many; D: NA; DNA: TGTGCCAGCAGTTTGGGGGCGAGCCTAGAGACCCAGTACTTC; CDR3: CASSLGASLETQYF
J: TRBJ2-1; V: TRBV3-1; size: few; D: TRBD2; DNA: TGTGCCAGCAGCCAATCTAGCGGGAGAAGTGAGCAGTTCTTC; CDR3: CASSQSSGRSEQFF
J: TRBJ1-6; V: TRBV20-1; size: NA; D: TRBD1; DNA: TGCGGAGCAGGGGGCACCTATAATTCACCCCTCCACTTT; CDR3: CGAGGTYNSPLHF
J: TRBJ2-1; V: TRBV11-2; size: many; D: NA; DNA: TGTGCCAGCAGCTTATTGGCGGTTCTCTACAATGAGCAGTTCTTC; CDR3: CASSLLAVLYNEQFF
J: TRBJ1-2; V: TRBV2; size: many; D: TRBD1; DNA: TGTGCCAGCTCGTTCCCGGGACAGGGGGGTAACTATGGCTACACCTTC; CDR3: CASSFPGQGGNYGYTF
J: TRBJ2-5; V: TRBV7-9; size: many; D: NA; DNA: TGTGCCAGCAGCTTATCCCCTCAAGAGACCCAGTACTTC; CDR3: CASSLSPQETQYF
J: TRBJ2-1; V: TRBV29-1; size: many; D: TRBD2; DNA: TGCAGCGTTGAAAAGGGGAGGGATGAGCAGTTCTTC; CDR3: CSVEKGRDEQFF
J: TRBJ1-5; V: TRBV2; size: many; D: TRBD1; DNA: TGTGCCAGCAGAGGCAGGGGGCTCAATCAGCCCCAGCATTTT; CDR3: CASRGRGLNQPQHF
J: TRBJ2-5; V: TRBV6-1; size: many; D: NA; DNA: TGTGCCAGCAGCGAAGGTAGTGAGACCCAGTACTTC; CDR3: CASSEGSETQYF